These T cell receptor beta chains were read from a single sample in a study of control samples from healthy donors and cancer patients. Libraries were prepared by immunoSEQ multiplex PCR; TCRdb keeps only in-frame clonotypes and omits some of them. Of around 100,000 clones listed, approximately 92% are singletons. The sample taken for sequencing was blood. These receptors were obtained from a human donor in good health. The donor label of this sample is uncertain. Each CDR3 is given with its conserved first and last residue. A D gene is named only where the DNA matches it firmly. Clone size is given for some rows only: seen once, a few or many times, or a class if the clone is expanded.

j_call v_call clone_size d_call cdr3_aa cdr3_nt
TRBJ1-1 TRBV11-1 . . CASSLDFYTEAFF TGTGCCAGCAGCTTGGACTTTTACACTGAAGCTTTCTTT
TRBJ2-3 TRBV18 . TRBD2 CASSPQRGSTDTQYF TGTGCCAGCTCACCACAGCGGGGGAGCACAGATACGCAGTATTTT
TRBJ2-3 TRBV7-2 . . CASSPGLTTQYF TGTGCCAGCAGCCCCGGACTTACAACGCAGTATTTT
TRBJ2-5 TRBV3-1/TRBV3-2 . TRBD1 CASSPGGQGLVETQYF TGTGCCAGCAGCCCCGGCGGACAGGGGTTGGTGGAGACCCAGTACTTC
TRBJ1-3 TRBV5-5 once TRBD1 CASSLEGGSSGNTIYF TGTGCCAGCAGCTTGGAAGGGGGCAGCTCTGGAAACACCATATATTTT
TRBJ1-4 TRBV28 . . CASSLVGENEKLFF TGTGCCAGCAGTTTGGTGGGCGAGAATGAAAAACTGTTTTTT
TRBJ2-7 TRBV15 . TRBD1 CATSRGQGREDEQYF TGTGCCACCAGCAGGGGACAGGGCCGGGAGGACGAGCAGTACTTC
TRBJ1-2 TRBV5-6 . TRBD1 CASSLFGQGGGYTF TGTGCCAGCAGCTTGTTTGGACAGGGAGGCGGCTACACCTTC
TRBJ1-6 TRBV3-1/TRBV3-2 . . CASSQETGGLPPLHF TGTGCCAGCAGCCAAGAGACCGGGGGGCTGCCACCCCTCCACTTT
TRBJ2-3 TRBV19 . . CASSPLTRLSNVSTDTQYF TGTGCCAGTAGTCCCCTAACCCGACTGAGCAACGTCTCTACAGATACGCAGTATTTT
TRBJ1-2 TRBV6-5 . TRBD1 CASSSPQDRGVGYTF TGTGCCAGCAGCTCTCCTCAAGACAGGGGGGTTGGCTACACCTTC
TRBJ1-1 TRBV7-8 . . CASSLGRTEAFF TGTGCCAGCAGCTTAGGGAGGACTGAAGCTTTCTTT
TRBJ1-1 TRBV25-1 . . CASSVWGNTEAFF TGTGCCAGCAGTGTTTGGGGGAACACTGAAGCTTTCTTT
TRBJ1-3 TRBV24-1 . . CATSARVRGGNTIYF TGTGCCACCAGTGCCAGGGTCCGGGGGGGAAACACCATATATTTT
TRBJ1-1 TRBV30 . . CAGSPGAGTEAFF TGTGCCGGGAGCCCGGGGGCCGGCACTGAAGCTTTCTTT
TRBJ2-7 TRBV14 . TRBD1 CASSPRGQGTYEQYF TGTGCCAGCAGCCCCAGGGGACAGGGAACCTACGAGCAGTACTTC
TRBJ2-5 TRBV19 once . CASSTGQRRGETQYF TGTGCCAGTAGTACTGGTCAGCGCCGAGGGGAGACCCAGTACTTC
TRBJ1-5 TRBV19 . . CASLSGSNQPQHF TGTGCCAGTCTTTCGGGTAGCAATCAGCCCCAGCATTTT
TRBJ2-1 TRBV30 . . CAWSVLAYNEQFF TGTGCCTGGAGCGTACTAGCTTACAATGAGCAGTTCTTC
TRBJ2-5 TRBV30 . TRBD1 CAWSVVRGRETQYF TGTGCCTGGAGTGTAGTCAGGGGGCGTGAGACCCAGTACTTC
TRBJ2-3 TRBV7-2 . TRBD2 CASSQAGAGGYTQYF TGTGCCAGCAGCCAAGCAGGAGCGGGGGGATATACGCAGTATTTT
TRBJ2-1 TRBV30 once TRBD1 CAWIGTGWANEQFF TGTGCCTGGATCGGGACAGGGTGGGCCAATGAGCAGTTCTTC
TRBJ2-3 TRBV12-3/TRBV12-4 . . CASSFVDTQYF TGTGCCAGCAGTTTCGTGGATACGCAGTATTTT
TRBJ1-2 TRBV15 . . CATSMQQGSYGYTF TGTGCCACCAGCATGCAACAGGGAAGCTATGGCTACACCTTC